Each of the 27 T cell receptor beta chains below was sequenced from the same sample in a study of beta chain features in type 1 diabetes. Sequencing targeted expressed TCRB transcripts, as all isolated RNA had been reverse transcribed. Assay used: immunoSEQ multiplex PCR; TCRdb lists only in-frame clones, some missing. The sample carries 970,000 or so clones, around a sixth recorded once. Sequencing used naive CD4+ T cells from blood. These receptors all stem from a woman under 30 in good health.

This clone occurred a few times. The genes are TRBV18 and TRBJ2-7; TRBD1 agrees at 7 bases. The V segment lost 3 bases and the J segment 0 bases; nucleotides outside the gene matches: 5. Germline V gene lookup returns CDR1 KGHSH and CDR2 LQKENI. The CDR3 sequence is 15 residues long. In DNA, the CDR3 is TGTGCCAGCTCACCCGGGACAGAGAGCTCCTACGAGCAGTACTTC. Its translation: CASSPGTESSYEQYF.

The CDR3 coding sequence is TGTGCCAGCAGCTTGGTTGCCACGAATGAGCAGTTCTTC. This translates into CASSLVATNEQFF. This chain connects TRBV5-4 to TRBJ2-1, with D unclear. In germline, CDR1 is SGHNT, CDR2 YYREEE (reference sequence). V was trimmed by 0 bases and J by 7 bases, leaving 8 bases between them. This CDR3 has 13 amino acids. The full variable domain, with the rest looked up from reference TRBV5-4 and TRBJ2-1, is ETGVTQSPTHLIKTRGQQVTLRCSSQSGHNTVSWYQQALGQGPQFIFQYYREEENGRGNFPPRFSGLQFPNYSSELNVNALELDDSALYLCASSLVATNEQFFGPGTRLTVL.

This clone was detected many times. V usage is TRBV7-9 and J usage is TRBJ2-4, with 8 nucleotides matching TRBD2. The germline CDR1 and CDR2 sequences are SEHNR and FQNEAQ (reference sequence). The CDR3 consists of 15 residues. The ends lost 1 base at V and 4 bases at J; junction bases unmatched: 3. In DNA, the CDR3 is TGTGCCAGCAGCTTAGAGGCGGGAGGAAAAAACATTCAGTACTTC. Its protein product is CASSLEAGGKNIQYF.

V usage is TRBV7-2 and J usage is TRBJ1-1; D gene uncertain. The CDR3 is 13 residues long. V was shortened by 1 base and J by 3 bases, with 6 bases between the two germline ends. The germline V gene encodes CDR1 SGHTA and CDR2 FQGNSA. The CDR3 nucleotides read TGTGCCAGCAGCTTAGTACGTGACACTGAAGCTTTCTTT. It specifies CASSLVRDTEAFF.

This clone was seen only a few times. This chain joins TRBV5-1 and TRBJ1-1; possible D gene TRBD1, 5 bases. The CDR3 is 14 residues long. Germline lookup yields CDR1 SGHRS and CDR2 YFSETQ. The ends were cut back, 1 base at V and 3 bases at J, with 10 bases in the middle. The CDR3 here is CASSLRTRHTEAFF. For the CDR3, the DNA is TGCGCCAGCAGCTTGAGGACAAGACACACTGAAGCTTTCTTT.

The CDR3 DNA sequence: TGTGCCAGCAGCGGGAGGGCCTCCTACAATGAGCAGTTCTTC. Protein sequence: CASSGRASYNEQFF. V usage is TRBV11-2 and J usage is TRBJ2-1; 7 nucleotides align to TRBD2. The CDR3 has 14 residues. Trimming removed 5 bases from V and 0 bases from J; junction bases left unmatched: 1. Germline loops: CDR1 SGHAT, CDR2 FQNNGV.

This rearrangement joins TRBV10-3 to TRBJ1-2, with D hard to call. The germline V gene has CDR1 ENHRY and CDR2 SYGVKD. V was shortened by 8 bases and J by 6 bases, with 10 bases between the two germline ends. This CDR3 contains 11 residues. The DNA of the CDR3 is TGTGCCATCGCCAGGATTGATGGCTACACCTTC. It codes for CAIARIDGYTF.

This clone was seen only a few times. The V gene is TRBV19, the J gene TRBJ2-1; 12 bases agree with TRBD2. This CDR3 is 18 amino acids long. The junction had 10 bases not matched to a gene; V was cut back by 0 bases and J by 7 bases. From germline, CDR1 is LNHDA and CDR2 SQIVND (reference sequence). The DNA for the CDR3 is TGTGCCAGTAGTATAGACTCGCCTAGCGGGAGGGTGTGGAATGAGCAGTTCTTC. This gives the protein CASSIDSPSGRVWNEQFF.

This clone has only one observation. The V call is TRBV25-1, the J call TRBJ2-5; D assignment may be TRBD1 or TRBD2 (5 bases each). The DNA end is more similar to TRBJ2-7, so the J call may be wrong. CDR1 is MGHDK, CDR2 SYGVNS, per germline. This CDR3 contains 16 residues. CDR3 sequence reads: CASSEFEGMGRYEQYF. As DNA, the CDR3 is TGTGCCAGCAGTGAATTTGAGGGGATGGGCCGGTACGAGCAGTACTTC.

The J gene is TRBJ1-1, the V gene TRBV2; D is unclear. Between the trimmed V and J ends, which lost 6 bases and 3 bases, there was a span of 8 bases. Germline V CDR1 and CDR2: SNHLY, FYNNEI. CDR3 length equals 12 residues. CDR3 amino acids: CASSSADTEAFF. CDR3 nucleotides: TGTGCCAGCAGCTCAGCCGACACTGAAGCTTTCTTT.

This chain connects TRBV15 to TRBJ1-5, with 7 bases fitting TRBD1. The CDR3 covers 15 residues. Trimming cost V 1 base and J 7 bases; bases outside gene matches: 7. CDR1 LNHNV and CDR2 YYDKDF come from the germline V gene (reference sequence). This CDR3 reads CATSRGTGGGQPQHF. For the CDR3, the DNA is TGTGCCACCAGCAGAGGGACAGGCGGAGGACAGCCCCAGCATTTT.

In regard to this clone: The identical CDR3 is also encoded by other nucleotide sequences in the sample. This rearrangement joins TRBV28 to TRBJ1-2, with D unclear. Germline V gene sequence: CDR1 MDHEN, CDR2 SYDVKM. The V end was cut by 2 bases, the J end by 2 bases, with 6 bases between. There are 13 residues in the CDR3. CDR3 bases: TGTGCCAGCAGTTTAGTCGGAAACTATGGCTACACCTTC. Protein: CASSLVGNYGYTF.

In regard to this clone: Other nucleotide sequences from this sample produce the same CDR3. The chain joins TRBV5-1 to TRBJ1-1; weak D call: TRBD1 (6 bases). Per the germline V gene, CDR1 is SGHRS and CDR2 is YFSETQ. V shed 4 bases and J shed 3 bases, with 10 bases lying between them. The CDR3 covers 13 residues. CDR3 sequence reads: CASSLAGDTEAFF. CDR3 nucleotides: TGCGCCAGCAGCCTGGCAGGGGACACTGAAGCTTTCTTT.

CDR3 residues: CASHNTYEQYF. The DNA of the CDR3 is TGTGCCAGTCACAACACGTACGAGCAGTACTTC. This chain connects TRBV28 to TRBJ2-7; D uncertain. CDR1 and CDR2 (germline): MDHEN, SYDVKM. The CDR3 loop spans 11 amino acids. V was shortened by 9 bases and J by 4 bases, with 10 bases between the two germline ends.

This clone was observed a few times. The V gene is TRBV7-2, the J gene TRBJ2-5, with D possibly matching TRBD1 (5 bases). Germline V CDR1 and CDR2: SGHTA, FQGNSA. V shed 6 bases and J shed 6 bases, with 20 bases lying between them. This CDR3 contains 15 residues. CDR3 protein: CASRQGHYGIQTQYF. The CDR3 DNA is TGTGCCAGCAGGCAAGGACATTACGGCATACAGACCCAGTACTTC. The whole variable domain, filled in from reference TRBV7-2 and TRBJ2-5, reads GAGVSQSPSNKVTEKGKDVELRCDPISGHTALYWYRQSLGQGLEFLIYFQGNSAPDKSGLPSDRFSAERTGGSVSTLTIQRTQQEDSAVYLCASRQGHYGIQTQYFGPGTRLLVL.

The gene calls are TRBV5-1 and TRBJ2-1; D is perhaps TRBD2 (6 bases). From germline, CDR1 is SGHRS and CDR2 YFSETQ. The ends were cut back, 0 bases at V and 9 bases at J, with 16 bases in the middle. The CDR3 contains 15 residues. Here the CDR3 reads CASSLVSGSWIEQFF. CDR3 coding DNA: TGCGCCAGCAGCTTGGTTTCCGGGAGTTGGATTGAGCAGTTCTTC.

The sample holds a few counts of this clone. This sequence joins TRBV9 and TRBJ2-1, with 10 bases matching TRBD1. This CDR3 is built from 15 residues. Trimming took 0 bases from V and 8 from J; bases not matched to a gene: 5. CDR1 and CDR2 from the germline V gene are SGDLS and YYNGEE. In DNA, the CDR3 is TGTGCCAGCAGCGTAGCCGGGACAGGGGCCCATGAGCAGTTCTTC. This gives the protein CASSVAGTGAHEQFF.

Ten or more counts support this clone. This chain connects TRBV2 to TRBJ2-3; unclear D gene. In germline, CDR1 is SNHLY, CDR2 FYNNEI. The CDR3 runs 12 residues. Trimming took off 7 bases at V and 1 base at J, with 6 bases between the two ends. The CDR3 nucleotides read TGTGCCAGCACCCCAGGCACAGATACGCAGTATTTT. Its translation is CASTPGTDTQYF.

The chain links TRBV7-9 to TRBJ2-1; no clear D gene. This CDR3 contains 15 residues. Between the trimmed V and J ends, which lost 3 bases and 2 bases, there was a span of 11 bases. In germline, CDR1 is SEHNR, CDR2 FQNEAQ (reference sequence). In DNA, the CDR3 is TGTGCCAGCAGCTTTAGAGGTTTTCCCTACAATGAGCAGTTCTTC. This encodes CASSFRGFPYNEQFF.

This sequence joins TRBV5-1 and TRBJ2-1, with 7 bases that match TRBD2. Germline V gene data show CDR1 as SGHRS and CDR2 as YFSETQ. The ends lost 5 bases at V and 8 bases at J; junction bases unmatched: 4. The CDR3 runs to 12 residues. CDR3 residues: CASSSGGDEQFF. CDR3 bases: TGCGCCAGCAGTTCGGGAGGTGATGAGCAGTTCTTC.

The V and J genes are TRBV28 and TRBJ2-4; no definite D call. V was shortened by 5 bases and J by 7 bases, with 15 bases between the two germline ends. The CDR3 is 14 amino acids. In germline, CDR1 is MDHEN, CDR2 SYDVKM. This chain's CDR3 is CASSGVWLHNIQYF. The CDR3, as DNA: TGTGCCAGCAGTGGGGTTTGGTTGCATAACATTCAGTACTTC.

The rearrangement uses TRBV15 and TRBJ2-7; D may be TRBD1 or TRBD2 (5 bases each). V was cut by 0 bases and J by 3 bases, with 6 bases left in between. Germline CDR1 reads LNHNV; CDR2 reads YYDKDF (reference sequence). CDR3 length: 13 residues. The CDR3 here is CATSRDGGYEQYF. The DNA for the CDR3 is TGTGCCACCAGCAGAGATGGGGGCTACGAGCAGTACTTC. The full variable domain, with the rest looked up from reference TRBV15 and TRBJ2-7, is DAMVIQNPRYQVTQFGKPVTLSCSQTLNHNVMYWYQQKSSQAPKLLFHYYDKDFNNEADTPDNFQSRRPNTSFCFLDIRSPGLGDTAMYLCATSRDGGYEQYFGPGTRLTVT.

The sample holds a few counts of this clone. The gene calls are TRBV27 and TRBJ2-1; the D is unclear. The CDR3 spans 15 residues. Germline V gene lookup returns CDR1 MNHEY and CDR2 SMNVEV (reference sequence). V dropped 4 bases and J dropped 0 bases, with 10 bases sitting between them. CDR3 sequence reads: CASSSAKSSYNEQFF. The CDR3, as DNA: TGTGCCAGCAGTTCCGCAAAGAGCTCCTACAATGAGCAGTTCTTC.

This clone was counted only a few times. The V call is TRBV19, the J call TRBJ1-1; D is possibly TRBD1 (6 bases). Trimming shortened V by 7 bases and J by 0 bases, and 12 bases separated the two germline ends. The germline gives CDR1 LNHDA, CDR2 SQIVND (reference sequence). This CDR3 spans 14 amino acids. In nucleotides, the CDR3 is TGTGCCAGTACCAGACAGGTAATGAACACTGAAGCTTTCTTT. Translated: CASTRQVMNTEAFF.

The table lists this clone with a few counts. This chain links TRBV10-2 with TRBJ2-1; 7 nucleotides match TRBD2. The CDR3 has 14 residues. With 0 bases clipped from V and 10 bases from J, the junction kept 6 bases outside the gene matches. In germline, CDR1 is WSHSY, CDR2 SAAADI. The DNA for the CDR3 is TGCGCCAGCAGTGAGTCTCCGGGAGGAAACGAGCAGTTCTTC. Protein product: CASSESPGGNEQFF.

This clone was observed a few times. The rearrangement links TRBV10-3 to TRBJ2-1, with 9 bases fitting TRBD2. This CDR3 contains 12 residues. CDR1 is ENHRY and CDR2 is SYGVKD in the germline V gene. The V gene end was trimmed by 10 bases and the J gene end by 6 bases; junction bases not matched to a gene: 4. The CDR3, as DNA: TGTGCCAGCGGGAGGGATTCCAATGAGCAGTTCTTC. This gives the protein CASGRDSNEQFF.

In the case of this clone: Other DNA sequences in the same sample also yield this CDR3. The chain recombines TRBV5-1 with TRBJ1-1, with TRBD1 identical over 9 bases. Germline CDR1 is SGHRS and CDR2 is YFSETQ. The CDR3 runs to 15 residues. V shed 1 base, J shed 2 bases, and the junction held 3 bases outside the gene matches. This CDR3 reads CASSLSGQGNTEAFF. CDR3 DNA: TGCGCCAGCAGCTTGTCGGGACAGGGAAACACTGAAGCTTTCTTT.